This T cell receptor (beta chain) was sequenced in a study of memory CD4+ T cells and cytomegalovirus serostatus. Clones were sequenced by immunoSEQ multiplex PCR, and TCRdb holds only the in-frame ones, with some missing. The repertoire holds about 53,000 clones, with about 81% as singletons. This clone has only a few counts. Single viable CD3+CD4+CD8-CD45RO+ cells were sorted as the memory CD4+ T cells. Germline V lookup: CDR1 SGHAT, CDR2 FQDESV (reference sequence). This CDR3 has 13 residues. Trimming left V 5 bases short and J 4 bases short, with 9 bases between. The origin of this receptor is an adult in good health and CMV-seronegative. Sequenced material: memory CD4+ T cells from blood. The chain joins TRBV11-1 to TRBJ1-3; weak D call: TRBD1 (5 bases). The CDR3 here is CASSQGVGNTIYF. The CDR3 DNA reads as TGTGCCAGCAGCCAAGGGGTCGGAAACACCATATATTTT.